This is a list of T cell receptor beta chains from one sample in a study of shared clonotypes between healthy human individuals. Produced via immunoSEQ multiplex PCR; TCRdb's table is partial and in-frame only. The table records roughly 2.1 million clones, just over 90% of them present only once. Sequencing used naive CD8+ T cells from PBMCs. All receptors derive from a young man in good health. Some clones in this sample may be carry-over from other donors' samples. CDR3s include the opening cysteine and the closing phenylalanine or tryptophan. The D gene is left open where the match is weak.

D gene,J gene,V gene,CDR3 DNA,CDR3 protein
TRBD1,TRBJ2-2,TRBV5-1,TGCGGCAGCCGGGACAGGGGCACCGGGGAGCTGTTTTTT,CGSRDRGTGELFF
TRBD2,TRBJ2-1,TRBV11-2,TGTGCCAGCAGCCTTAATAGCGGGAGTGGGCAGTTCTTC,CASSLNSGSGQFF
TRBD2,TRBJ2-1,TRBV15,TGTGCCACCAGCTTGGGACTAGCGGACAATGAGCAGTTCTTC,CATSLGLADNEQFF
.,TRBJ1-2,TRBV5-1,TGCGCCAGCAGCTTGGCCGGTGGTTTGGGAGCGCAGGGTGACGGCTACACCTTC,CASSLAGGLGAQGDGYTF
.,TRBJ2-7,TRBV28,TGTGCCAGCAGTTTACTTACAGGGTGGTCCTACGAGCAGTACTTC,CASSLLTGWSYEQYF
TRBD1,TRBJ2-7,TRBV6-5,TGTGCCAGCAGTCTCCAGGACAGGGGAGGCTACGAGCAGTACTTC,CASSLQDRGGYEQYF
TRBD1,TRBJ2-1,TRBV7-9,TGTGCCAGCAGCTTTCCTTCGGGACAGGAATTGGTTGAGCAGTTCTTC,CASSFPSGQELVEQFF
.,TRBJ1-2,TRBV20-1,TGCAGTGCTAGGGGGACAGGCTACACCTTC,CSARGTGYTF
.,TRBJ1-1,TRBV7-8,TGTGCCAGCAGCCGTCCAGTGAACACTGAAGCTTTCTTT,CASSRPVNTEAFF
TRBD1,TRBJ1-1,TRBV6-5,TGTGCCAGCAGTGAAAGGGGGCGTACTGAAGCTTTCTTT,CASSERGRTEAFF
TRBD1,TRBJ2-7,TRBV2,TGTGCCAGCAGTGAAGGAATTCGAGACAGGGGGGAGTTC,CASSEGIRDRGEF
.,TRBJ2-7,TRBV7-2,TGTGCCAGCAGCAACCGGGACGGAGTCTACGAGCAGTACTTC,CASSNRDGVYEQYF
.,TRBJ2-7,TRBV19,TGTGCCAGTAGTCAGAGGACAGTGGCCTACGAGCAGTACTTC,CASSQRTVAYEQYF
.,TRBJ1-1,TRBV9,TGTGCCAGCAGCGTAGGATTTAAGAACACTGAAGCTTTCTTT,CASSVGFKNTEAFF
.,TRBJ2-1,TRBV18,TGTGCCAGCTCACCACCGGACGGGGGCATGGGGTCGGGTGAGCAGTTCTTC,CASSPPDGGMGSGEQFF
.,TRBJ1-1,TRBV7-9,TGTGCCAGCAGCCGCGAAAGGGCAGATGAAGCTTTCTTT,CASSRERADEAFF
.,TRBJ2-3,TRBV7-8,TGTGCCAGCAGCCACACAGATACGCAGTATTTT,CASSHTDTQYF
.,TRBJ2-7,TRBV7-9,TGTGCCAGCAGCACCCCCGGGACGGGGGTCTACGAGCAGTACTTC,CASSTPGTGVYEQYF
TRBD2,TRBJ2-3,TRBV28,TGTGCCAGCGCGGAACCGGAAGTAGCGGGAGACACGCAGTATTTT,CASAEPEVAGDTQYF
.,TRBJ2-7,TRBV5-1,TGCGCCAGCAGCTTGGAGACCCACCTCCACGAGCAGTACTTC,CASSLETHLHEQYF
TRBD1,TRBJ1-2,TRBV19,TGTGCCAGTAGCTTTTTCGACAGGGGGAACTATGGCTACACCTTC,CASSFFDRGNYGYTF
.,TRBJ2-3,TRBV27,TGTGCCAGCAGTTTAAGATTGCTAGGGGGCACAGATACGCAGTATTTT,CASSLRLLGGTDTQYF
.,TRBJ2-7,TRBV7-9,TGTGCCAGCAGCTTAGCGGGGCCTATACTAAACTACGAGCAGTACTTC,CASSLAGPILNYEQYF
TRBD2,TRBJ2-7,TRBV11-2,TGTGCCAGCAGCTCGTGGACTAGCGGGGTTTCCTACGAGCAGTACTTC,CASSSWTSGVSYEQYF
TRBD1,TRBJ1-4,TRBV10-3,TGTGCCATCAGTGAGGGACAGGGCTGGGAAGAAAAACTGTTTTTT,CAISEGQGWEEKLFF
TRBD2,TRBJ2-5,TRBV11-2,TGTGCCAGCAGCCTGGGACTAGCGGGAGGGCCCGTTCTGAAGACCCAGTACTTC,CASSLGLAGGPVLKTQYF
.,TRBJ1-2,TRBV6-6,TGTGCCAGCAGTTACCTGGGGGCGACCTATGGCTACACCTTC,CASSYLGATYGYTF
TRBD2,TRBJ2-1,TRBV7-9,TGTGCCAGCAGCTTAGTCGGGACTAGCGGAAATGAGCAGTTCTTC,CASSLVGTSGNEQFF